The T cell receptor beta chain under discussion was sequenced for a study of identical twins. Each donor was a healthy Caucasian. CDR1 is SGDLS and CDR2 is YYNGEE in the germline V gene. Trimming shortened V by 0 bases and J by 3 bases, and 12 bases separated the two germline ends. This CDR3 spans 15 amino acids. Study findings and constraints: Excess twin sharing in beta out-of-frame sequences was weaker.

Through template switching, a universal primer site was introduced, and the cDNA contained unique molecular identifiers. TCRdb passed the 5' RACE reads through MiXCR, listing each CDR3 protein once. The sample contains about 520,000 distinct CDR3 sequences, 20% to 25% of which appear only once. Details on this clonotype: No antigen is known for it.

The same sample was also studied in work on T cells expressing NK-cell markers. Per that paper: Also leading the CD3+CD56-NKG2C+ fraction in a few donors were these clonotypes.

V is TRBV9 and J is TRBJ1-1; D unclear. The source material was CD4+ T cells sorted from blood. The sequence was obtained from a woman aged 18 to 35 in good health. In nucleotides, the CDR3 is TGTGCCAGCAGCGTAGATTCCGGAGAATACACTGAAGCTTTCTTT. As protein: CASSVDSGEYTEAFF.